Sequencing of this TCR beta chain was carried out in a study of CD8 T cells in ankylosing spondylitis. Study-wide results and limits: Among TCR beta sequences, a motif of under ten highly homologous variants appeared characteristic of ankylosing spondylitis blood. Disease-linked clones were found to be CD8+ and relatively rare in peripheral blood. Prior literature has documented some motif variants in synovial fluid and blood from reactive arthritis. Reported data indicate significant enrichment of disease-linked clones within matched ankylosing spondylitis synovial fluid.

Note on this clonotype: Its target is not known.

TCRdb reprocessed the 5' RACE reads via MiXCR and lists one record per CDR3 protein. The sample has about 360,000 distinct CDR3 sequences, more than 20% seen once; the top ten hold around 14%. Germline CDR1 MDHEN, CDR2 SYDVKM. This CDR3 region has 14 residues. The ends were cut back, 5 bases at V and 1 base at J, with 9 bases in the middle. Source material: blood, either unsorted or a sorted T cell fraction (not recorded which). The sequence derives from a male donor with ankylosing spondylitis or in good health (not recorded which). The rearrangement links TRBV28 to TRBJ1-5; D is unresolved. The CDR3 DNA follows: TGTGCCAGCAGTAAATCCCAGAGCAATCAGCCCCAGCATTTT. Its protein product is CASSKSQSNQPQHF.